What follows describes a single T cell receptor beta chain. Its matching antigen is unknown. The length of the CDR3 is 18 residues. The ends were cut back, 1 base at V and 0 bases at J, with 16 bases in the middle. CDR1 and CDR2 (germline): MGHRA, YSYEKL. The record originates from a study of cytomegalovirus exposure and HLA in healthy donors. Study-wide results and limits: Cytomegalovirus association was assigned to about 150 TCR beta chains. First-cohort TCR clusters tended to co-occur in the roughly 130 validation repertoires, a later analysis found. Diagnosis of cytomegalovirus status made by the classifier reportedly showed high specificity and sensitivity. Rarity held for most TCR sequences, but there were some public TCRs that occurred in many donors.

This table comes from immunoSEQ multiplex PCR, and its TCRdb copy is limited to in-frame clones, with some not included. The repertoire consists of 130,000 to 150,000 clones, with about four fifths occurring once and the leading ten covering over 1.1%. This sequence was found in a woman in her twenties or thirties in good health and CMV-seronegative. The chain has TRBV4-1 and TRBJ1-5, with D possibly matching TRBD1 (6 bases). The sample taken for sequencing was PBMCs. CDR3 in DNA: TGCGCCAGCAGCCAAGGCCCGGCAGGGGCTGATAGCAATCAGCCCCAGCATTTT. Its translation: CASSQGPAGADSNQPQHF.